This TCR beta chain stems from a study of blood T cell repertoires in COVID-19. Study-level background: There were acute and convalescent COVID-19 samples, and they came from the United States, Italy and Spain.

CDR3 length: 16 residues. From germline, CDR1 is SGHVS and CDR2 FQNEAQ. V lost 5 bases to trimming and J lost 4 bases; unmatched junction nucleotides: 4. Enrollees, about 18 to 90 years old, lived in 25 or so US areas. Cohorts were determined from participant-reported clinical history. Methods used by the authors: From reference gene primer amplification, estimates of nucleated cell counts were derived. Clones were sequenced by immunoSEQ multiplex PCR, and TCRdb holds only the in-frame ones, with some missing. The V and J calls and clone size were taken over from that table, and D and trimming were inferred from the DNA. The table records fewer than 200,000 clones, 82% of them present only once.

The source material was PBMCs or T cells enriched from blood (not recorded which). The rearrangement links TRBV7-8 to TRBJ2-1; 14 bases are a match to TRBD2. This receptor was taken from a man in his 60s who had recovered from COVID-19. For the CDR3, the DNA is TGTGCCAGCAGCCCTCGACTAGCGGGAGGGTACAATGAGCAGTTCTTC. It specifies CASSPRLAGGYNEQFF.